The 24 T cell receptor beta chains given below trace back to one sample, sequenced in a study of identical twins. TCRdb used MiXCR to reprocess the 5' RACE reads, holding one entry per CDR3 protein. The sample carries some 240,000 distinct CDR3 sequences, approximately 8.3% recorded once. The sample was also linked to a second study, of yellow fever vaccine responses in identical twins.

Source material: CD8+ T cells sorted from blood. These TCRs come from a woman younger than 30 in good health.

In this sample, this clonotype turned up a few times. V gene TRBV7-6 combines with J gene TRBJ2-1; 7 bases map to TRBD2. Germline CDR1 SGHVS, CDR2 FNYEAQ. V gave up 3 bases and J gave up 3 bases; unmatched junction bases: 8. The CDR3 totals 16 residues. DNA for the CDR3: TGTGCCAGCAGCTTGCGTAGCCTAGCGGTCTACAATGAGCAGTTCTTC. Translating gives CASSLRSLAVYNEQFF. Full variable domain (remainder filled in from reference TRBV7-6 and TRBJ2-1): GAGVSQSPRYKVTKRGQDVALRCDPISGHVSLYWYRQALGQGPEFLTYFNYEAQQDKSGLPNDRFSAERPEGSISTLTIQRTEQRDSAMYRCASSLRSLAVYNEQFFGPGTRLTVL.

This clonotype has ten or more counts. This chain links TRBV28 with TRBJ1-2; TRBD1 might be the D (5 bases). CDR3 length: 18 amino acids. The V end was cut by 6 bases, the J end by 1 base, with 24 bases between. The V gene's germline CDR1 is MDHEN and CDR2 SYDVKM. The CDR3 nucleotides read TGTGCCAGCAGGGACACCCTGGACCGCATCGGTTATAACTATGGCTACACCTTC. It encodes CASRDTLDRIGYNYGYTF.

This clonotype appeared many times. The chain links TRBV12-3 or TRBV12-4 to TRBJ2-3; TRBD2 aligns across 15 bases. After removal of 4 bases from V and 3 bases from J, the junction contained 8 bases not matched to a gene. The CDR3 totals 18 residues. The CDR3 here is CASSWGLAGGDLTDTQYF. In DNA form, the CDR3 reads TGTGCCAGCAGTTGGGGACTAGCGGGGGGAGATTTGACAGATACGCAGTATTTT.

The sample holds a few counts of this clonotype. J is TRBJ2-3 and V is TRBV7-8; D is perhaps TRBD1 or TRBD2 (5 bases each). Trimming took 10 bases from V and 0 from J, leaving 11 bases between them. Germline lookup yields CDR1 SGHVS and CDR2 FQNEAQ. This CDR3 region has 13 residues. This CDR3 reads CATRGPSTDTQYF. The CDR3 region has the DNA TGTGCCACCCGGGGCCCTAGCACAGATACGCAGTATTTT.

A few counts support this clonotype. CDR3 nucleotides: TGTGCCAGCAGTGCCCCCCTCGGACTAGCGGGGGTGGACACCGGGGAGCTGTTTTTT. Amino acids: CASSAPLGLAGVDTGELFF. V gene TRBV2 combines with J gene TRBJ2-2; 13 bases fit TRBD2. There are 19 residues in the CDR3. Losses at the gene ends were 4 bases for V and 3 bases for J; bases not matched to a gene: 11. The germline gives CDR1 SNHLY, CDR2 FYNNEI.

This clonotype showed up just a few times. The chain couples TRBV14 to TRBJ2-1, with 10 nucleotides matching TRBD2. This CDR3 contains 16 residues. CDR1 and CDR2 (germline): SGHDN, FVKESK. V lost 3 bases to trimming and J lost 7 bases; unmatched junction nucleotides: 9. CDR3: CASSHLLAGVRNEQFF. DNA of the CDR3: TGTGCCAGCAGCCACCTTCTAGCGGGAGTCAGGAATGAGCAGTTCTTC.

In its sample, this clonotype was seen a few times. The chain couples TRBV5-1 to TRBJ1-2, with D perhaps TRBD1 (6 bases). Germline CDR1 and CDR2: SGHRS and YFSETQ. This CDR3 is 13 amino acids long. Deletions cut 4 bases from V and 9 bases from J, with 16 bases between. This chain's CDR3 is CASSHGVGASYTF. CDR3 DNA: TGCGCCAGCAGCCACGGTGTGGGGGCGAGCTACACCTTC.

This clonotype has at least ten counts. The V call is TRBV6-1, the J call TRBJ2-7, with D maybe TRBD1 (6 bases). Germline V gene data show CDR1 as MNHNS and CDR2 as SASEGT. The CDR3 runs 14 residues. Between the trimmed V and J ends, which lost 5 bases and 2 bases, there was a span of 13 bases. CDR3 sequence: CASSTGTGTYEQYF. The DNA of the CDR3 is TGTGCCAGCAGTACAGGGACGGGGACCTACGAGCAGTACTTC.

This chain links TRBV2 with TRBJ2-7; D remains unclear. The V and J ends lost 4 bases and 0 bases respectively, with 4 bases between them. The CDR3 totals 12 residues. CDR1 SNHLY and CDR2 FYNNEI come from the germline V gene. CDR3 region: CASSGRSYEQYF. CDR3 coding DNA: TGTGCCAGCAGTGGTCGCTCCTACGAGCAGTACTTC.

This clonotype was seen at least ten times. V is TRBV5-1 and J is TRBJ2-5; possible D gene TRBD1, 5 bases. The CDR3 consists of 15 residues. The V and J ends lost 2 bases and 2 bases respectively, with 13 bases between them. Per the germline V gene, CDR1 is SGHRS and CDR2 is YFSETQ. CDR3 sequence: CASSLGVVEQETQYF. CDR3 nucleotide sequence: TGCGCCAGCAGCTTAGGGGTGGTGGAACAAGAGACCCAGTACTTC.

The V and J genes are TRBV12-3 or TRBV12-4 and TRBJ2-5; TRBD2 agrees at 14 bases. There are 16 residues in the CDR3. V shed 6 bases, J shed 5 bases, and the junction held 8 bases outside the gene matches. The CDR3 loop is CASSSSGLAGGETQYF. The CDR3 coding sequence is TGTGCCAGCAGCTCTTCCGGACTAGCGGGAGGTGAGACCCAGTACTTC.

The chain couples TRBV7-9 to TRBJ1-3; D is unclear. Deletions cut 5 bases from V and 0 bases from J, with 11 bases between. Germline loops: CDR1 SEHNR, CDR2 FQNEAQ (reference sequence). The CDR3 totals 15 residues. As DNA, the CDR3 is TGTGCCAGCAGCCAACCCGGGAGCTCTGGAAACACCATATATTTT. The encoded protein is CASSQPGSSGNTIYF.

This clonotype has ten or more counts. This sequence joins TRBV28 and TRBJ2-7, with 7 bases that match TRBD1. Germline V gives CDR1 MDHEN, CDR2 SYDVKM. J was trimmed by 2 bases and V by 2 bases; bases with no gene match: 6. CDR3 length equals 15 residues. The CDR3 region is CASSLPDRATYEQYF. CDR3 nucleotide sequence: TGTGCCAGCAGTTTACCCGACAGGGCTACCTACGAGCAGTACTTC.

This chain links TRBV7-8 with TRBJ2-7, with 8 bases identical to TRBD1. This CDR3 has 17 residues. J lost 4 bases, V lost 1 base, and 12 bases had no gene match. Germline values: CDR1 SGHVS, CDR2 FQNEAQ. CDR3 sequence: CASSLGPPQGVAYEQYF. CDR3 in DNA: TGTGCCAGCAGCTTAGGACCCCCACAGGGGGTGGCTTACGAGCAGTACTTC.

This clonotype was counted ten times or more. The genes are TRBV5-5 and TRBJ2-2; no reliable D call. Germline V gene lookup returns CDR1 SGHKS and CDR2 YYEKEE (reference sequence). V lost 5 bases and J 1 base, leaving 9 bases between the germline ends. The CDR3 consists of 14 residues. The CDR3 DNA sequence: TGTGCCAGCAGGACCAGTGGGAACACCGGGGAGCTGTTTTTT. Protein sequence: CASRTSGNTGELFF.

This clonotype was found many times. The chain recombines TRBV7-9 with TRBJ2-7, with D possibly TRBD2 on 5 matching bases. This CDR3 is 14 amino acids long. From germline, CDR1 is SEHNR and CDR2 FQNEAQ (reference sequence). V gave up 3 bases and J gave up 7 bases, with 16 bases separating them. The CDR3, as DNA: TGTGCCAGCAGCTTGAGACTCATCCCGGGGGAGCAGTACTTC. The encoded protein is CASSLRLIPGEQYF.

The chain recombines TRBV6-5 with TRBJ2-7; D is ambiguous. The CDR3 runs to 16 residues. Per germline, CDR1 MNHEY and CDR2 SVGAGI. Trimming removed 0 bases at V and 0 bases at J, with 12 bases between. The CDR3 here is CASSYSVTDGSYEQYF. Written as DNA, the CDR3 is TGTGCCAGCAGTTACTCGGTAACGGATGGCTCCTACGAGCAGTACTTC.

This clonotype showed up just a few times. V and J are TRBV20-1 and TRBJ2-1; 11 bases are shared with TRBD1. Trimming removed 3 bases from V and 1 base from J; junction bases left unmatched: 8. The CDR3 extends over 17 amino acids. CDR1 is DFQATT, CDR2 SNEGSKA, per germline (reference sequence). The CDR3 protein is CSASMGTGGRSYNEQFF. CDR3 bases: TGCAGTGCTAGTATGGGGACAGGGGGTAGGTCCTACAATGAGCAGTTCTTC.

This rearrangement joins TRBV4-3 to TRBJ2-1; 12 positions match TRBD2. The CDR3 consists of 19 residues. Germline V gene lookup returns CDR1 LGHNA and CDR2 YSLEER. The junction had 15 bases not matched to a gene; V was cut back by 0 bases and J by 9 bases. The CDR3 nucleotides are TGCGCCAGCAGCCAAGACCGTGGCGCGACTAGCGGGAGCATCGGTGAGCAGTTCTTC. Protein sequence: CASSQDRGATSGSIGEQFF.

This clonotype was counted only a few times. The chain uses TRBV7-8 and TRBJ2-3, with TRBD2 identical over 8 bases. V lost 3 bases, J lost 2 bases, and 10 bases stayed unmatched. Germline V CDR1 and CDR2: SGHVS, FQNEAQ. The CDR3 is 17 amino acids. CDR3 residues: CASSFKAVAGLTDTQYF. The CDR3 region has the DNA TGTGCCAGCAGCTTTAAGGCAGTAGCGGGACTCACAGATACGCAGTATTTT.

This clonotype was counted only a few times. The rearrangement links TRBV7-9 to TRBJ2-7; possibly TRBD1 or TRBD2 for D (5 bases each). CDR1 and CDR2 (germline): SEHNR, FQNEAQ (reference sequence). The CDR3 totals 13 residues. The V end was cut by 5 bases, the J end by 2 bases, with 10 bases between. As DNA, the CDR3 is TGTGCCAGCAGCGCTAGGGGACCCTACGAGCAGTACTTC. Its translation: CASSARGPYEQYF.

This clonotype came up many times. The genes are TRBV5-6 and TRBJ2-7; D possibly corresponds to TRBD1 (5 bases). Germline V gives CDR1 SGHDT, CDR2 YYEEEE. The CDR3 spans 12 residues. V lost 2 bases and J 6 bases, leaving 9 bases between the germline ends. Here the CDR3 reads CASSFTGSEQYF. The CDR3 coding sequence is TGTGCCAGCAGCTTCACAGGATCCGAGCAGTACTTC. The variable domain in full, with the rest retrieved from reference TRBV5-6 and TRBJ2-7, is DAGVTQSPTHLIKTRGQQVTLRCSPKSGHDTVSWYQQALGQGPQFIFQYYEEEERQRGNFPDRFSGHQFPNYSSELNVNALLLGDSALYLCASSFTGSEQYFGPGTRLTVT.

The chain recombines TRBV7-9 with TRBJ2-1; D is uncertain. From germline, CDR1 is SEHNR and CDR2 FQNEAQ (reference sequence). V was cut by 5 bases and J by 9 bases, with 17 bases left in between. The CDR3 spans 14 residues. The CDR3 protein is CASSPGGRSIEQFF. The CDR3 DNA follows: TGTGCCAGCAGCCCGGGTGGCCGATCTATTGAGCAGTTCTTC.

This clonotype was counted only a few times. This chain links TRBV7-6 with TRBJ1-1; possible D gene TRBD1, 5 bases. CDR3 length: 14 residues. The germline CDR1 and CDR2 sequences are SGHVS and FNYEAQ. Trimming cost V 4 bases and J 9 bases, with 18 bases left between them. The CDR3 DNA sequence: TGTGCCAGCAGCTCCCCCGAGGGTAAGGGGAAAGCTTTCTTT. Protein: CASSSPEGKGKAFF.